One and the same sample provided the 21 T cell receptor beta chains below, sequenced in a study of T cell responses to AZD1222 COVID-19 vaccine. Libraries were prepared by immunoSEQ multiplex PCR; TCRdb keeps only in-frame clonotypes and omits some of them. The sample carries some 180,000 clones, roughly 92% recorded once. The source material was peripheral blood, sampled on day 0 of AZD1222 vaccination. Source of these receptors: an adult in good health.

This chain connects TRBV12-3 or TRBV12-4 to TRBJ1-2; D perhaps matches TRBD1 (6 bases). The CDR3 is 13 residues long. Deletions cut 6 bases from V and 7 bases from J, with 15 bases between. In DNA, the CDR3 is TGTGCCAGCAGATCGAGGGGGTGGGGTGGCTACACCTTC. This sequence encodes CASRSRGWGGYTF.

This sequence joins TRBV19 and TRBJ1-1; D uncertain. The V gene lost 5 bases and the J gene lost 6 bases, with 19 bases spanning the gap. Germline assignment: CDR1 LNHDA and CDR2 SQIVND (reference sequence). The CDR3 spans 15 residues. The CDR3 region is CASSVFIVRASEAFF. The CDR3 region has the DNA TGTGCCAGTAGTGTTTTTATTGTAAGGGCCTCTGAAGCTTTCTTT.

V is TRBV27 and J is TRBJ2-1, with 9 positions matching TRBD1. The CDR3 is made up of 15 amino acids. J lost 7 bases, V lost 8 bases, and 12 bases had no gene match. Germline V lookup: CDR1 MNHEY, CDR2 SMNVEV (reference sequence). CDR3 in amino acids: CASRSDRGRRNEQFF. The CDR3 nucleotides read TGTGCCAGCCGTTCGGACAGGGGCCGGAGGAATGAGCAGTTCTTC.

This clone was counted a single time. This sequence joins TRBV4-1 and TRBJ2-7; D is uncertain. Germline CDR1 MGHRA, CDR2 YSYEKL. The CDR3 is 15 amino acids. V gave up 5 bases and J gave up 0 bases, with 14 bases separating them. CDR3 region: CASSYWAEGSYEQYF. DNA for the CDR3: TGCGCCAGCAGCTACTGGGCAGAAGGCTCCTACGAGCAGTACTTC.

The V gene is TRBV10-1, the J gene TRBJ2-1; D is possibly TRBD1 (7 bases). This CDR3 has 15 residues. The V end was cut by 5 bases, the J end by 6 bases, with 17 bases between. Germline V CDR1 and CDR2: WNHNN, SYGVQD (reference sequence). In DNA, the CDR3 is TGCGCCAGCAGTCCCCTTGACAGGGACTCCAATGAGCAGTTCTTC. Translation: CASSPLDRDSNEQFF.

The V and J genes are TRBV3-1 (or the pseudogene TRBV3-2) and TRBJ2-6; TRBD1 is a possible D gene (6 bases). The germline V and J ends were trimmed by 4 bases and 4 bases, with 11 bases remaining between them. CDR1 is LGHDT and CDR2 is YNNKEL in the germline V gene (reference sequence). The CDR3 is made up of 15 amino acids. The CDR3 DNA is TGTGCCAGCAGCCTCAGGGACATAGGGGCCAACGTCCTGACTTTC. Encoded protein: CASSLRDIGANVLTF.

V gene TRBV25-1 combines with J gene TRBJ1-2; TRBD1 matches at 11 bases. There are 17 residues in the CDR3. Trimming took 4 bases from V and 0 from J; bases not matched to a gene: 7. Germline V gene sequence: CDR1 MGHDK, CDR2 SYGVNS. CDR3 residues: CASSVRTGGNANYGYTF. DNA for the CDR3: TGTGCCAGCAGTGTGAGGACAGGGGGCAATGCTAACTATGGCTACACCTTC.

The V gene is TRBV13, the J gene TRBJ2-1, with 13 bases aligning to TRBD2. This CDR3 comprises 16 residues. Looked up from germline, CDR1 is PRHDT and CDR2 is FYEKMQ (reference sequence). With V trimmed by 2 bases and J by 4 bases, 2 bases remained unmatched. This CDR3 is CASSLLGLAGYNEQFF. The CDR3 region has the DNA TGTGCCAGCAGCTTACTGGGACTAGCGGGGTACAATGAGCAGTTCTTC.

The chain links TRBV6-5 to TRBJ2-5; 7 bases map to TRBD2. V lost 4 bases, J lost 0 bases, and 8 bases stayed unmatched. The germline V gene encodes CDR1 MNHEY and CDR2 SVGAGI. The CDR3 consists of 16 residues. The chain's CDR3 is CASSWALSGNQETQYF. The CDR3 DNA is TGTGCCAGCAGTTGGGCCTTAAGCGGGAACCAAGAGACCCAGTACTTC.

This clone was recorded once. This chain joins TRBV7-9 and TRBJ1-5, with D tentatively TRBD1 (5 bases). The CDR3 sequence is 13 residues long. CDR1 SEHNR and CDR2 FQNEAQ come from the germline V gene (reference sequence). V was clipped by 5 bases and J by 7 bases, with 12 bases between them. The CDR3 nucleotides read TGTGCCAGCAGCCAGGGTACGCGCCAGCCCCAGCATTTT. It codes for CASSQGTRQPQHF.

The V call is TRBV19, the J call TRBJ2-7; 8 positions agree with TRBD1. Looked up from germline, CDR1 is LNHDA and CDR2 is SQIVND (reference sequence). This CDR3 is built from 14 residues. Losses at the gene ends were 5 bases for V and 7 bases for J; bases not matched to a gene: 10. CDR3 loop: CASSSWTGLGEQYF. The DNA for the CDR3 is TGTGCCAGTAGTTCGTGGACAGGGCTAGGAGAGCAGTACTTC.

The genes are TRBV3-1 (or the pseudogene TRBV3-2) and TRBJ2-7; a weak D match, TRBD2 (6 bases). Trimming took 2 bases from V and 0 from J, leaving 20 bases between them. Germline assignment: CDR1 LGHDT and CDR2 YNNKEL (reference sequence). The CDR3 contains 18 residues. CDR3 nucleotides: TGTGCCAGCAGCCAACCCGACGCTGGCCGGGACTGCTCCTACGAGCAGTACTTC. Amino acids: CASSQPDAGRDCSYEQYF.

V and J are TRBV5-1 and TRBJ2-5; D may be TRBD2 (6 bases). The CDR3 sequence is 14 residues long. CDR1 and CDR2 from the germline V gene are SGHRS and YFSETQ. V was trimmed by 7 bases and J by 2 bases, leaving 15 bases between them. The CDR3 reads CASSGLRLQETQYF. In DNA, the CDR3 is TGCGCCAGCTCGGGACTCAGGTTACAAGAGACCCAGTACTTC.

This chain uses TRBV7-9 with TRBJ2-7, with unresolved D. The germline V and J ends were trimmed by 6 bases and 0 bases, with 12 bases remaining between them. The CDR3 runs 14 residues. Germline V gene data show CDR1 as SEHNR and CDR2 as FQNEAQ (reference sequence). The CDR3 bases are TGTGCCAGCAGAGGAACGGAGTACTCCTACGAGCAGTACTTC. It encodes CASRGTEYSYEQYF.

In DNA form, the CDR3 reads TGTGCCAGCAAGGGGACTGCCCAAGAGACCCAGTACTTC. Its translation: CASKGTAQETQYF. V gene TRBV6-5 combines with J gene TRBJ2-5; possibly TRBD2 for D (6 bases). The CDR3 sequence is 13 residues long. Looked up from germline, CDR1 is MNHEY and CDR2 is SVGAGI. The V and J ends lost 7 bases and 1 base respectively, with 10 bases between them.

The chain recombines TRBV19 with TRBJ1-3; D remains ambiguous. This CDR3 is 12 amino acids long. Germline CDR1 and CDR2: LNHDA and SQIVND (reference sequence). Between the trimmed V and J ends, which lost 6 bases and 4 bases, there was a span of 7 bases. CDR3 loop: CASRREGNTIYF. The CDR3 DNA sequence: TGTGCCAGTAGGAGGGAAGGAAACACCATATATTTT.

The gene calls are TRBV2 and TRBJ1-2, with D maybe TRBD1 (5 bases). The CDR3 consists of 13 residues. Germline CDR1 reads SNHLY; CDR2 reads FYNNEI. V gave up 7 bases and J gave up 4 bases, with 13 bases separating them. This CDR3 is CASTEGASYGYTF. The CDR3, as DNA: TGTGCCAGCACCGAAGGGGCCAGCTATGGCTACACCTTC.

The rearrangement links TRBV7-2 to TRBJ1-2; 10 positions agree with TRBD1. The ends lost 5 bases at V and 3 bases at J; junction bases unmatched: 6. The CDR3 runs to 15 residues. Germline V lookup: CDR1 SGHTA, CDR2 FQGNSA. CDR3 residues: CASSPGTGAHYGYTF. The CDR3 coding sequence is TGTGCCAGCAGCCCCGGGACAGGGGCTCACTATGGCTACACCTTC.

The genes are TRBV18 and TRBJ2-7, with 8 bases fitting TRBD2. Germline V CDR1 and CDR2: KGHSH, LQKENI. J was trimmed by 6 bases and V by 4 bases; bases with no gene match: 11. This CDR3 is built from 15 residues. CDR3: CASSQDGAGGFEQYF. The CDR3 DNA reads TGTGCCAGCTCACAGGATGGGGCGGGGGGATTCGAGCAGTACTTC.

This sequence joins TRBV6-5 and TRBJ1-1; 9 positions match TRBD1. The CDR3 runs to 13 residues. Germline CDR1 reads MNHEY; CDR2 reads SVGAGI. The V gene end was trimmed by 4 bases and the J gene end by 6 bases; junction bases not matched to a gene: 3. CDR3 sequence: CASSSGTGPEAFF. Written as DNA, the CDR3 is TGTGCCAGCAGTTCCGGGACAGGGCCTGAAGCTTTCTTT.

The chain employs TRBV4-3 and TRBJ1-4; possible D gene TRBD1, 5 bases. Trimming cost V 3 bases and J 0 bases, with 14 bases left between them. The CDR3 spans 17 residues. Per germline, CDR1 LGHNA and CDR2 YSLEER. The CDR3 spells CASSHTGRGSTNEKLFF. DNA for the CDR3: TGCGCCAGCAGCCACACAGGTCGGGGGTCAACTAATGAAAAACTGTTTTTT.